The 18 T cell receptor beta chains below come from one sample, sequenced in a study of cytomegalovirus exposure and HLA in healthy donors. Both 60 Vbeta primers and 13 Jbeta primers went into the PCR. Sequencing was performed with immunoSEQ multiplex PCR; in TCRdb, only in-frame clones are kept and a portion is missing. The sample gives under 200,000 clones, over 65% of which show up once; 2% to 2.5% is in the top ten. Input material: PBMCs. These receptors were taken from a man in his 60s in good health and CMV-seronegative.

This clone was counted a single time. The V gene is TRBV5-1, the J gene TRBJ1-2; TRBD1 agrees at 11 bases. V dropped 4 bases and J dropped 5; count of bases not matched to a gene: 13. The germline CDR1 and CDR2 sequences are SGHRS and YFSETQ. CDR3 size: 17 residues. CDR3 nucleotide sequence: TGCGCCAGCAGCCTTCTTAGCCCGGGACAGGGGGGGTATGGCTACACCTTC. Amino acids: CASSLLSPGQGGYGYTF.

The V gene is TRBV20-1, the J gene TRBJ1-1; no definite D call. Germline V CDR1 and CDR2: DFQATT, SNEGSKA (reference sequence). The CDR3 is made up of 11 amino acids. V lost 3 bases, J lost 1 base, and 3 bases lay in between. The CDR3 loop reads CSARANTEAFF. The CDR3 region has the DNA TGCAGTGCTAGGGCGAACACTGAAGCTTTCTTT.

The CDR3 sequence: CAWSSLSGYGYTF. As DNA, the CDR3 is TGTGCCTGGAGTAGTCTGTCGGGGTATGGCTACACCTTC. This chain joins TRBV30 and TRBJ1-2; D ambiguous. CDR3 length: 13 residues. Germline assignment: CDR1 GTSNPN and CDR2 SVGIG (reference sequence). V gave up 2 bases and J gave up 5 bases, with 12 bases separating them.

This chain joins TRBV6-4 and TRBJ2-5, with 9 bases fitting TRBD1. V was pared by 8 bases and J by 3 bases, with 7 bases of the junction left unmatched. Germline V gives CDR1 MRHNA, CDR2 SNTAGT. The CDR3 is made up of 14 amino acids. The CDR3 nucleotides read TGTGCCAGCCAAATCGGACAGGGGAAAGAGACCCAGTACTTC. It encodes CASQIGQGKETQYF.

The CDR3, as DNA: TGTGCCAGCAGCCAGGGCGGACGGAAACAAGAGACCCAGTACTTC. Protein product: CASSQGGRKQETQYF. The chain recombines TRBV6-5 with TRBJ2-5, with D tentatively TRBD1 (5 bases). Trimming removed 6 bases from V and 2 bases from J, with 16 bases in between. The germline V gene has CDR1 MNHEY and CDR2 SVGAGI. This CDR3 has 15 amino acids.

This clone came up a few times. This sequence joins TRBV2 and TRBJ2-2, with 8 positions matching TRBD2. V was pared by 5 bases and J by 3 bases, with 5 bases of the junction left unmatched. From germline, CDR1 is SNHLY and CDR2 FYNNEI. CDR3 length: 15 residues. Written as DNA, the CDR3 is TGTGCCAGCAGTCTTAGCGGGACGGACACCGGGGAGCTGTTTTTT. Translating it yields CASSLSGTDTGELFF.

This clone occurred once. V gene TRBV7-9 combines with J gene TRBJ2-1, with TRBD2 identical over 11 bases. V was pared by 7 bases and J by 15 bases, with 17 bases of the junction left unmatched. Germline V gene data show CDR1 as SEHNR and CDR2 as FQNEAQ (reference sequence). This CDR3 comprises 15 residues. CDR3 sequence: CASTPGASGGPALFF. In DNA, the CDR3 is TGTGCCAGCACCCCAGGGGCTAGCGGGGGGCCGGCCTTGTTCTTC.

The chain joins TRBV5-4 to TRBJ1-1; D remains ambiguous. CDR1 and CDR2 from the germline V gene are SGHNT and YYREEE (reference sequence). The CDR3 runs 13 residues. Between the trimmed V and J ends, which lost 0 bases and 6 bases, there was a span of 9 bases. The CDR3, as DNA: TGTGCCAGCAGCTTGGTCGCGGGCGCTGAAGCTTTCTTT. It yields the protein CASSLVAGAEAFF.

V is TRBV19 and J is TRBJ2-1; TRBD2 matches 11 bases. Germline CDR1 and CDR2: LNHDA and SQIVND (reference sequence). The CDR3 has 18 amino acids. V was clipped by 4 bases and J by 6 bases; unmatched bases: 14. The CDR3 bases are TGTGCCAGTAGTACGATAGCGGGAGGGCCCCTATCGTCCAATGAGCAGTTCTTC. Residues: CASSTIAGGPLSSNEQFF. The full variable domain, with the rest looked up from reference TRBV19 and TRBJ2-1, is DGGITQSPKYLFRKEGQNVTLSCEQNLNHDAMYWYRQDPGQGLRLIYYSQIVNDFQKGDIAEGYSVSREKKESFPLTVTSAQKNPTAFYLCASSTIAGGPLSSNEQFFGPGTRLTVL.

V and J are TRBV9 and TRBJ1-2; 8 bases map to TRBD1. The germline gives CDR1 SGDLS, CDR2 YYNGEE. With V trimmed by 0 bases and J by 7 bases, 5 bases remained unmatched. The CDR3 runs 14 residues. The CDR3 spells CASSVAGGAGGYTF. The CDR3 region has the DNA TGTGCCAGCAGCGTAGCAGGGGGCGCAGGTGGCTACACCTTC.

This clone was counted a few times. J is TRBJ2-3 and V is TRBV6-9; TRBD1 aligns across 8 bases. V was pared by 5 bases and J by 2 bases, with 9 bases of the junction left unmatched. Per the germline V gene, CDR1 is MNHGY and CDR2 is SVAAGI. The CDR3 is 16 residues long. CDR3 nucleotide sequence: TGTGCCAGCAGTGCTTCCGGGACAGGAACCACAGATACGCAGTATTTT. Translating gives CASSASGTGTTDTQYF.

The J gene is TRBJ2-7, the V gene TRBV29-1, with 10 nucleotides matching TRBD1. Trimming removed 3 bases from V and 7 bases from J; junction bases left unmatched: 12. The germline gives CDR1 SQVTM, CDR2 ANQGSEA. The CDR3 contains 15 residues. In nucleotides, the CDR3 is TGCAGCGTTGATTTTGGTGGGACAGGGGTAGGGGAGCAGTACTTC. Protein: CSVDFGGTGVGEQYF.

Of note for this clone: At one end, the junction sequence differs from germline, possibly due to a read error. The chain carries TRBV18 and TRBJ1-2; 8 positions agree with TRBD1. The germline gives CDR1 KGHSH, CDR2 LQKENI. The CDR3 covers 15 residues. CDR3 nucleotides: TGTGCCAGCTCACCACCAGGACAGGGTCACTATGGCTACCCCTTC. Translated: CASSPPGQGHYGYPF.

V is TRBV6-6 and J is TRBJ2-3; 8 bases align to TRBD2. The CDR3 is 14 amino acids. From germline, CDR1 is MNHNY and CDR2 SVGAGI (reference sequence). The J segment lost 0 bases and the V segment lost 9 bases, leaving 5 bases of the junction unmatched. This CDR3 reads CASKAGVSTDTQYF. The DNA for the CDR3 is TGTGCCAGTAAAGCGGGAGTGAGCACAGATACGCAGTATTTT.

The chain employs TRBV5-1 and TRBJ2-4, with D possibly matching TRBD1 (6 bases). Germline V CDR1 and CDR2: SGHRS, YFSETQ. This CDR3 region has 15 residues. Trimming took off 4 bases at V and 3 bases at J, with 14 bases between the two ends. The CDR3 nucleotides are TGCGCCAGCAGCCCCCTACAGGGCGGCAAAAACATTCAGTACTTC. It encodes CASSPLQGGKNIQYF.

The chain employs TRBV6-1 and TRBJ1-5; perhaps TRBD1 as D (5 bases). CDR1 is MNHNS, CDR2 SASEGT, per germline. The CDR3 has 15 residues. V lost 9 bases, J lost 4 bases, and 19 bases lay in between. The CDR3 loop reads CASFGGISRNQPQHF. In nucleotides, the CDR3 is TGTGCCAGTTTCGGGGGAATAAGTAGAAATCAGCCCCAGCATTTT.

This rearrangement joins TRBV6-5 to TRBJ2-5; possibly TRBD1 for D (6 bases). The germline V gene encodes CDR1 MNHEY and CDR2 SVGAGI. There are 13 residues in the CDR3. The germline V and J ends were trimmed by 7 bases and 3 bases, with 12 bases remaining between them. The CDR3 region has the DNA TGTGCCAGCAAACACAGGGTTGAAGAGACCCAGTACTTC. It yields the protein CASKHRVEETQYF.

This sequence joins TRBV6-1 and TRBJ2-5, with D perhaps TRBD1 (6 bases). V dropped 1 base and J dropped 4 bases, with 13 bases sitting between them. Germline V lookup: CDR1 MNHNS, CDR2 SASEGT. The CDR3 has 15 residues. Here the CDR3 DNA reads TGTGCCAGCAGTGAAGTTCTGTTGACAGGAGAGACCCAGTACTTC. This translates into CASSEVLLTGETQYF.